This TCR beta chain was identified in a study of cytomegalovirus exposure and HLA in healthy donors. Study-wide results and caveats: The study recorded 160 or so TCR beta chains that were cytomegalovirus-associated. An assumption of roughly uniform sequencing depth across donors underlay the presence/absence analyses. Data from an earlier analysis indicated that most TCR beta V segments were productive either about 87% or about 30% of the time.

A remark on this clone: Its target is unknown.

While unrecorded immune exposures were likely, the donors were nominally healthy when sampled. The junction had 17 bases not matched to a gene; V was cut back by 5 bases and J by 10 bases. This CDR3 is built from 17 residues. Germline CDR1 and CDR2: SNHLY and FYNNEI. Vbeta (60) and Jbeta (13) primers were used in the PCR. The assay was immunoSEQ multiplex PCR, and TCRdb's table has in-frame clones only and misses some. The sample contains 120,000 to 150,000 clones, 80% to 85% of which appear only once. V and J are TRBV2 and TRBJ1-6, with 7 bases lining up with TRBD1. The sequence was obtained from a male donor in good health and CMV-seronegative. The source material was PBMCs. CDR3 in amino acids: CASSHPPKGGVGSPLHF. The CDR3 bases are TGTGCCAGCAGTCACCCCCCAAAAGGGGGCGTGGGGTCACCCCTCCACTTT.